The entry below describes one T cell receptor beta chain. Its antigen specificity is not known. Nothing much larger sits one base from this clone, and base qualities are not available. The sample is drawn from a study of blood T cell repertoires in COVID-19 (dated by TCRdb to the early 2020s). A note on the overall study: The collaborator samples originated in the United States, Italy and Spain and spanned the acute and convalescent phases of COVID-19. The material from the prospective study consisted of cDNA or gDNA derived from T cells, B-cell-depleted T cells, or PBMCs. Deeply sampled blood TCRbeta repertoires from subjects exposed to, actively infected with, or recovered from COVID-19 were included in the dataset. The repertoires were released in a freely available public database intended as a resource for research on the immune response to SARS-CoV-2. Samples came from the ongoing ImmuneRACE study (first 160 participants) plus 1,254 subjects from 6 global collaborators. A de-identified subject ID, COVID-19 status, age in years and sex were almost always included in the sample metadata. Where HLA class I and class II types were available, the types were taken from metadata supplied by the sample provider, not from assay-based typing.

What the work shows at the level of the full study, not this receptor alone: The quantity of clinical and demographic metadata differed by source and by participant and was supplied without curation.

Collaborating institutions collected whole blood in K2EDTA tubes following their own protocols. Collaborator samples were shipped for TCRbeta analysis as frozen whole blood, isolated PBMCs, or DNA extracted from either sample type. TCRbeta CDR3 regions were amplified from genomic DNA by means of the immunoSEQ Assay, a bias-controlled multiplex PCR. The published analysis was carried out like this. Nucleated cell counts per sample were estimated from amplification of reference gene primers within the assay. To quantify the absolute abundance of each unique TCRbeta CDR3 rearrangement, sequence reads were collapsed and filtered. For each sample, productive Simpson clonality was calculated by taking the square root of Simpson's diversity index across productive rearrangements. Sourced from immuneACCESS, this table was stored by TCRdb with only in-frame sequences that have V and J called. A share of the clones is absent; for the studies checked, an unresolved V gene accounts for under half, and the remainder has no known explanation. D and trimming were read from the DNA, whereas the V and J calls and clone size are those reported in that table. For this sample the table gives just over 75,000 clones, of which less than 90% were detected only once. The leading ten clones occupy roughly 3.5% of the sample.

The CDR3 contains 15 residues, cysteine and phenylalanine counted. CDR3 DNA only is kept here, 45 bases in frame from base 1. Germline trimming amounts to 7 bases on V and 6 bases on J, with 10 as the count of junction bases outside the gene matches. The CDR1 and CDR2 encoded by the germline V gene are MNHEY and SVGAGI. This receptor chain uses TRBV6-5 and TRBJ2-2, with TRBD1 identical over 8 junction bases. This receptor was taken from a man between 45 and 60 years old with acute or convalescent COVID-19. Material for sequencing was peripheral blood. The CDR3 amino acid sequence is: CASNTGRGRPGELFF. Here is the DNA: TGTGCCAGCAACACGGGCAGGGGGCGCCCCGGGGAGCTGTTTTTT.